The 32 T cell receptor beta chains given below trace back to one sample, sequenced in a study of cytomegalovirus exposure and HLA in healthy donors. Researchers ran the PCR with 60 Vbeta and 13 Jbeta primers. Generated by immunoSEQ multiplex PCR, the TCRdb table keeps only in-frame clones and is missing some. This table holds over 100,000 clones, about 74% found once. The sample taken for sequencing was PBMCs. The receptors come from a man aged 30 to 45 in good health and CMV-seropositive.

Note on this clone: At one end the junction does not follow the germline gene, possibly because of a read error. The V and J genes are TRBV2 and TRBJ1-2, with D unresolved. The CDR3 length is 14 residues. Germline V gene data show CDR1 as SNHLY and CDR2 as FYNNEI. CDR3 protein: CASGSGGFNYGYPF. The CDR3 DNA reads TGTGCCAGCGGATCCGGCGGGTTCAACTATGGCTACCCCTTC.

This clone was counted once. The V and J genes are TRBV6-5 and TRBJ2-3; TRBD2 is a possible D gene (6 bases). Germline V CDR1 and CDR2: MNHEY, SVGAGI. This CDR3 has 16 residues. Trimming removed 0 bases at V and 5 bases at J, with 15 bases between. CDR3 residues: CASSYSGGNSVDTQYF. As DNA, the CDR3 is TGTGCCAGCAGTTACTCGGGGGGAAATAGCGTAGATACGCAGTATTTT.

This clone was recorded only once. This chain's CDR3 is CAWSYTQGGTQPQHF. The DNA of the CDR3 is TGTGCCTGGAGTTACACCCAAGGGGGTACTCAGCCCCAGCATTTT. The rearrangement uses TRBV30 and TRBJ1-5; TRBD1 might be the D (6 bases). Germline CDR1 GTSNPN, CDR2 SVGIG (reference sequence). CDR3 length equals 15 residues. The V end lost 2 bases, the J end lost 6 bases, and 17 bases lay between the germline ends.

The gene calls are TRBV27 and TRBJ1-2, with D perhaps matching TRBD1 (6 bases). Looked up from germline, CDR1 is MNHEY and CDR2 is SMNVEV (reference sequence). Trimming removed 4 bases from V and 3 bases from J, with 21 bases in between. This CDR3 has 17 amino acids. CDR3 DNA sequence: TGTGCCAGCAGTTCTCCCTCCAGGGGATTTATGTACTATGGCTACACCTTC. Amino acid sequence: CASSSPSRGFMYYGYTF.

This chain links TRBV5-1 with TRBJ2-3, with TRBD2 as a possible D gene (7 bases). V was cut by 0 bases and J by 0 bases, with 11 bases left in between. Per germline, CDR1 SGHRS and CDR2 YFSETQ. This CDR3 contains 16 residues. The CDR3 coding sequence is TGCGCCAGCAGCTTGGTCGGGGGGCGAAGCACAGATACGCAGTATTTT. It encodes CASSLVGGRSTDTQYF.

The CDR3 nucleotides read TGTGCCAGCAGTTACGAGGACAACTCCTACGAGCAGTACTTC. Residues: CASSYEDNSYEQYF. V and J are TRBV6-5 and TRBJ2-7; TRBD1 is a possible D gene (5 bases). CDR3 size: 14 residues. CDR1 MNHEY and CDR2 SVGAGI come from the germline V gene. The V end lost 2 bases, the J end lost 0 bases, and 8 bases lay between the germline ends.

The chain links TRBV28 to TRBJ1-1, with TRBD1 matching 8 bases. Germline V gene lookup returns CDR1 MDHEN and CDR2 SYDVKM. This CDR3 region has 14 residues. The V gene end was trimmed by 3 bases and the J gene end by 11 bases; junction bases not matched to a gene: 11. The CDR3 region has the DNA TGTGCCAGCAGTTTGTCAGGGGGCGCATCGCCCGCTTTCTTT. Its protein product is CASSLSGGASPAFF. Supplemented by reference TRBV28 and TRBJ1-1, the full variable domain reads DVKVTQSSRYLVKRTGEKVFLECVQDMDHENMFWYRQDPGLGLRLIYFSYDVKMKEKGDIPEGYSVSREKKERFSLILESASTNQTSMYLCASSLSGGASPAFFGQGTRLTVV.

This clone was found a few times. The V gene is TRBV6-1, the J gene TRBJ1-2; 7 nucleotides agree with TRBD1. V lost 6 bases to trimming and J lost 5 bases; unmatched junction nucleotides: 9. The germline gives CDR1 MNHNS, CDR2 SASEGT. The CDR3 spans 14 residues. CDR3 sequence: CASSIRQGGYGYTF. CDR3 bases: TGTGCCAGCAGCATCAGACAGGGCGGGTATGGCTACACCTTC.

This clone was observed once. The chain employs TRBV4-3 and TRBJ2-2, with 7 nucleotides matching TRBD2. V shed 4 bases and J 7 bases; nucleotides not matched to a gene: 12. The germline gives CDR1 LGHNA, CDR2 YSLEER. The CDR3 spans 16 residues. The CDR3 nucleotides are TGCGCCAGCAGCCGTAACGGACTAGTTTGGGACGGGGAGCTGTTTTTT. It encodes CASSRNGLVWDGELFF.

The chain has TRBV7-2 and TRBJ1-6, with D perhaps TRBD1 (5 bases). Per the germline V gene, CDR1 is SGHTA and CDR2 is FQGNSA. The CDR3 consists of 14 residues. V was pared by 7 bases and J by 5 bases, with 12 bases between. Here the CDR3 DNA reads TGTGCCAGCATGAGACAGAGCGATAATTCACCCCTCCACTTT. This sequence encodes CASMRQSDNSPLHF. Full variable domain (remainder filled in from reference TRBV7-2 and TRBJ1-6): GAGVSQSPSNKVTEKGKDVELRCDPISGHTALYWYRQSLGQGLEFLIYFQGNSAPDKSGLPSDRFSAERTGGSVSTLTIQRTQQEDSAVYLCASMRQSDNSPLHFGNGTRLTVT.

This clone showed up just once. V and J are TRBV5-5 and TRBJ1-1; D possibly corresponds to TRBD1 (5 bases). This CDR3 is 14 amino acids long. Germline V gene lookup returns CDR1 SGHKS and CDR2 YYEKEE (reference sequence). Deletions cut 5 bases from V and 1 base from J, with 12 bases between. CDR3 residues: CASSGQGPNTEAFF. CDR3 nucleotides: TGTGCCAGCAGTGGGCAGGGTCCGAACACTGAAGCTTTCTTT.

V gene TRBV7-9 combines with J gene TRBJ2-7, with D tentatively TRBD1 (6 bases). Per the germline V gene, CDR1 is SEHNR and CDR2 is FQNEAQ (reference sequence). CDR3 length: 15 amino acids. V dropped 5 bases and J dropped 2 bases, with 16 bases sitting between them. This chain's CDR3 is CASSPYRDLTYEQYF. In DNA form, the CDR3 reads TGTGCCAGCAGCCCGTACAGGGACCTAACCTACGAGCAGTACTTC.

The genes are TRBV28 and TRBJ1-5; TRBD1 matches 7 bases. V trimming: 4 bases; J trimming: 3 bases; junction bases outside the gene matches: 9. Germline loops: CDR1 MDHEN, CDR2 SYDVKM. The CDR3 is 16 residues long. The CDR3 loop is CASSSPWDSPNQPQHF. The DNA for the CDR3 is TGTGCCAGCAGTTCCCCTTGGGACAGCCCCAATCAGCCCCAGCATTTT.

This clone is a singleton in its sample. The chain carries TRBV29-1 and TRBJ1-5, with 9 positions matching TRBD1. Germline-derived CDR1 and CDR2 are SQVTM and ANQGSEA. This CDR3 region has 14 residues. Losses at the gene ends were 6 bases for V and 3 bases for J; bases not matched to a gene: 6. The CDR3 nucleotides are TGCAGCGTCTCGACAGGGGGAACCAATCAGCCCCAGCATTTT. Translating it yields CSVSTGGTNQPQHF. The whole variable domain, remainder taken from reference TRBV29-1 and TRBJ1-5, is SAVISQKPSRDICQRGTSLTIQCQVDSQVTMMFWYRQQPGQSLTLIATANQGSEATYESGFVIDKFPISRPNLTFSTLTVSNMSPEDSSIYLCSVSTGGTNQPQHFGDGTRLSIL.

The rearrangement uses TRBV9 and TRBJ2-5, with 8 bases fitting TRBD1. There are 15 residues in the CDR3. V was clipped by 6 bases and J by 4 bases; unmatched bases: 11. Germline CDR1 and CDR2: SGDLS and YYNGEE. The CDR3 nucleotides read TGTGCCAGCACAATGGGACAGGATCGTAGAGAGACCCAGTACTTC. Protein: CASTMGQDRRETQYF.

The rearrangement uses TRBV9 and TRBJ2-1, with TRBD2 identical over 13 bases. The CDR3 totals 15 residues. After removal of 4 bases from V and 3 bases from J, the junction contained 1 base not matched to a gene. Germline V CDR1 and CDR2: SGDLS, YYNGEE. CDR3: CASSTSGGDYNEQFF. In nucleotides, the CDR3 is TGTGCCAGCAGCACTAGCGGGGGGGACTACAATGAGCAGTTCTTC.

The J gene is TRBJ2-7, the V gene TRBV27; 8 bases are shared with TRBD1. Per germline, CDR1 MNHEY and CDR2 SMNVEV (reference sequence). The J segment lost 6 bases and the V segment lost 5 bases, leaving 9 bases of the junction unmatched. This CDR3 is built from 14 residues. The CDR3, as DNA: TGTGCCAGCAGTCCAGACAGGGGAAGTGGCGAGCAGTACTTC. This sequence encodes CASSPDRGSGEQYF.

Here the CDR3 reads CASSLRTAGEAFF. In DNA form, the CDR3 reads TGTGCCAGCAGCTTAAGGACAGCAGGTGAAGCTTTCTTT. V and J are TRBV7-8 and TRBJ1-1; maybe TRBD1 (6 bases). The CDR3 spans 13 residues. V lost 2 bases to trimming and J lost 7 bases, with 11 bases between them. Germline-derived CDR1 and CDR2 are SGHVS and FQNEAQ.

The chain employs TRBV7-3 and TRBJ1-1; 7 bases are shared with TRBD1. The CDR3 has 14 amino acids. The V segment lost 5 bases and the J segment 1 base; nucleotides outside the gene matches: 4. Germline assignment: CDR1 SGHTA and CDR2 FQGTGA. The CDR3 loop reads CASSPGGTNTEAFF. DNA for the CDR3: TGTGCCAGCAGCCCAGGGGGAACGAACACTGAAGCTTTCTTT.

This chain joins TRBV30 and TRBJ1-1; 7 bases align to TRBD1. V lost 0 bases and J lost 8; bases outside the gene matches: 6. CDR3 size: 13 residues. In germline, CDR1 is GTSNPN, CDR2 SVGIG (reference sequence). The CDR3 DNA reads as TGTGCCTGGAGTGTATTTTCGACAGGGGAAGCTTTCTTT. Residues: CAWSVFSTGEAFF.

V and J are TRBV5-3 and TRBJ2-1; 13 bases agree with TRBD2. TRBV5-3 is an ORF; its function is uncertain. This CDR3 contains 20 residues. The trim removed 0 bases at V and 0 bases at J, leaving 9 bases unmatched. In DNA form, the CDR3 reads TGTGCCAGAAGCTTGGCCGGAGGGACTAGCGGGGCGAGCTCCTACAATGAGCAGTTCTTC. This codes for CARSLAGGTSGASSYNEQFF.

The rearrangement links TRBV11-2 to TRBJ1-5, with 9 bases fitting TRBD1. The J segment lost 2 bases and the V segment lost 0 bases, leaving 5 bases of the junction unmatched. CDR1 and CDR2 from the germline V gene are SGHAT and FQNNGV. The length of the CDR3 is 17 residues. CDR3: CASSLDGTGSGNQPQHF. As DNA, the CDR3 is TGTGCCAGCAGCTTAGATGGGACAGGGAGTGGCAATCAGCCCCAGCATTTT. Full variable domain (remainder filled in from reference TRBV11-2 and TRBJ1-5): EAGVAQSPRYKIIEKRQSVAFWCNPISGHATLYWYQQILGQGPKLLIQFQNNGVVDDSQLPKDRFSAERLKGVDSTLKIQPAKLEDSAVYLCASSLDGTGSGNQPQHFGDGTRLSIL.

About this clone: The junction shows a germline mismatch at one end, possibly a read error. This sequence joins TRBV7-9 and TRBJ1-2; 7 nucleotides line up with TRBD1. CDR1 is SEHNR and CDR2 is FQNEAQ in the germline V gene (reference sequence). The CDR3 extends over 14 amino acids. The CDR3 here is CASSHRTGLYGYPF. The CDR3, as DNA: TGTGCCAGCAGTCACCGGACAGGTCTCTATGGCTACCCCTTC.

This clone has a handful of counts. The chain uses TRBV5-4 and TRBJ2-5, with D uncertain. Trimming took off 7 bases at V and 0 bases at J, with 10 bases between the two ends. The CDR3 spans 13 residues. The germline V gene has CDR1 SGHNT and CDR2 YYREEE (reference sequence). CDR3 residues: CASAAQYQETQYF. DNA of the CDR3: TGTGCCAGCGCGGCCCAGTACCAAGAGACCCAGTACTTC. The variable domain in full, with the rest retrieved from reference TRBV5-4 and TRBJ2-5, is ETGVTQSPTHLIKTRGQQVTLRCSSQSGHNTVSWYQQALGQGPQFIFQYYREEENGRGNFPPRFSGLQFPNYSSELNVNALELDDSALYLCASAAQYQETQYFGPGTRLLVL.

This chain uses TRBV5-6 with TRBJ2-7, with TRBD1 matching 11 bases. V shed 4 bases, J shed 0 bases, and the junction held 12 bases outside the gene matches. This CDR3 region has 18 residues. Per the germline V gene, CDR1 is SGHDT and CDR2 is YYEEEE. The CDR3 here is CASSPGTGGRWSSYEQYF. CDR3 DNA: TGTGCCAGCAGCCCTGGGACAGGGGGAAGGTGGAGCTCCTACGAGCAGTACTTC.

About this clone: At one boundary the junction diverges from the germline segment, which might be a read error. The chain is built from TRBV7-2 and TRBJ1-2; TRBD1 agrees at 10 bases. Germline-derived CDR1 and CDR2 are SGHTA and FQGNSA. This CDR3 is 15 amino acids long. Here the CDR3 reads CASSFTSGTGASYPF. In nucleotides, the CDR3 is TGTGCCAGCAGCTTTACCTCCGGGACAGGGGCCAGCTACCCCTTC.

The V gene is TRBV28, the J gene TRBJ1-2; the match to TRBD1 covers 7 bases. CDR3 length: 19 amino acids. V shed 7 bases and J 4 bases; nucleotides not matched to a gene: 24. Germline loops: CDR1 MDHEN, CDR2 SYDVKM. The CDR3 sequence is CASTGPTFRDSWILYGYTF. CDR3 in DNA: TGTGCCAGCACCGGGCCCACGTTTCGGGACAGCTGGATCCTCTATGGCTACACCTTC.

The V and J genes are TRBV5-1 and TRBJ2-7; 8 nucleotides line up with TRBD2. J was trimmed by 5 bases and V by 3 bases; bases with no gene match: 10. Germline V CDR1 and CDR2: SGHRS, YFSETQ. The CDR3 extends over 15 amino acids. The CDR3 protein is CASSSVVAGIDEQYF. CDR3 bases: TGCGCCAGCAGCTCGGTGGTAGCGGGGATCGACGAGCAGTACTTC.

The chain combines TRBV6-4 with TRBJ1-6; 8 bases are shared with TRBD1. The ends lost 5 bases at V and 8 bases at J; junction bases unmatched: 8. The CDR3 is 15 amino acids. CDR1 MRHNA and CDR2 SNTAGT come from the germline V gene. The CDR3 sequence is CASSRYGTGYSPLHF. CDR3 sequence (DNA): TGTGCCAGCAGTCGGTACGGGACAGGTTATTCACCCCTCCACTTT.

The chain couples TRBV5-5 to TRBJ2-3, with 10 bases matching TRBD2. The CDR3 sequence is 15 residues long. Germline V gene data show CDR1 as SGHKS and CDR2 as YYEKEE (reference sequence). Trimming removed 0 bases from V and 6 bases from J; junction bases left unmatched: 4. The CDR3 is CASSLDSGGVDTQYF. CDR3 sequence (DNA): TGTGCCAGCAGCTTGGACAGCGGGGGGGTGGATACGCAGTATTTT.

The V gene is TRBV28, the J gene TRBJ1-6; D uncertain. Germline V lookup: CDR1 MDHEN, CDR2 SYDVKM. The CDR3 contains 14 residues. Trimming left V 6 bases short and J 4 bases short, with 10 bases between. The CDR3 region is CASRRGLYNSPLHF. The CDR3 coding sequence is TGTGCCAGCAGGAGAGGGCTATATAATTCACCCCTCCACTTT.

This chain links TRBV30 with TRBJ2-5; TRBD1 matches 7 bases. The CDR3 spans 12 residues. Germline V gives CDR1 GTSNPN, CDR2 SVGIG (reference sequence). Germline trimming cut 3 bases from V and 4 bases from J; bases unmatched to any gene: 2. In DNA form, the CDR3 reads TGTGCCTGGAGCGCAGGGGGAGAGACCCAGTACTTC. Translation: CAWSAGGETQYF.